Listed below are T cell receptor beta chains from one sample, sequenced in a study of blood T cells in healthy people across ages. Each CDR3 protein gets one entry after TCRdb re-called the 5' RACE reads with MiXCR. Of approximately 800,000 distinct CDR3 sequences listed, under 80% are singletons. Specimen: blood. These receptors were taken from a young man in good health. Each CDR3 is given with its conserved first and last residue. Fields, in order: clone size, D gene, V gene, J gene, CDR3 DNA, CDR3 protein. The D gene is left open where the match is weak. Rows give clone size only sometimes, using once, few, many, or a class for an expanded clone.

NA,NA,TRBV5-4,TRBJ2-6,TGTGCCAGCAGCCGTGAGGACAGCCGCTCTGGGGCCAACGTCCTGACTTTC,CASSREDSRSGANVLTF
NA,TRBD1,TRBV28,TRBJ1-6,TGTGCCAGCAGTTCCCTAGGGGACAGCTCCTATAATTCACCCCTCCACTTT,CASSSLGDSSYNSPLHF
few,NA,TRBV2,TRBJ2-1,TGTGCCAGCAGTGAAGGAGTCCATGAGCAGTTCTTC,CASSEGVHEQFF
NA,TRBD1,TRBV12-3/TRBV12-4,TRBJ1-5,TGTGCCAGCAGCGGGGGACAGCAAAATCAGCCCCAGCATTTT,CASSGGQQNQPQHF
few,TRBD1,TRBV6-2/TRBV6-3,TRBJ2-1,TGTGCCAGCAGGGCGCCGGGCCCAGGGGGCAATGAGCAGTTCTTC,CASRAPGPGGNEQFF
NA,NA,TRBV6-2/TRBV6-3,TRBJ2-5,TGTGCCAGCAGTTACCTGACCCAGCAGTACTTC,CASSYLTQQYF
few,TRBD1,TRBV20-1,TRBJ1-6,TGCAGTGCTAATCGCCACAGGGGTGGAAATTCACCCCTCCACTTT,CSANRHRGGNSPLHF
NA,NA,TRBV9,TRBJ1-6,TGTGCCAGCAGCGTAGGGCCCTCCTTAATGGTCTCACCCCTCCACTTT,CASSVGPSLMVSPLHF
NA,TRBD2,TRBV13,TRBJ2-1,TGTGCCAGCAGACCAGGGGGGGTAGCGGGGGCCCGCAATGAGCAGTTCTTC,CASRPGGVAGARNEQFF
NA,NA,TRBV12-5,TRBJ2-3,TGTGCTAGTGGTTCACAAGCAGATACGCAGTATTTT,CASGSQADTQYF
NA,TRBD1,TRBV20-1,TRBJ2-1,TGCAGTGCTATAGGACAGGGGGCATCCAATGAGCAGTTCTTC,CSAIGQGASNEQFF
few,NA,TRBV2,TRBJ2-1,TGTGCCAGCAGTGAAACCTTAGCTTCAAAGGTGCAGTTCTTC,CASSETLASKVQFF
NA,NA,TRBV18,TRBJ2-1,TGTGCCAGCTCACCAGAGGCAGGGAGCTTATACAATGAGCAGTTCTTC,CASSPEAGSLYNEQFF
NA,NA,TRBV5-5,TRBJ2-6,TGTGCCAGCAGCTCTGACAACTCTGGGGCCAACGTCCTGACTTTC,CASSSDNSGANVLTF
NA,TRBD2,TRBV6-2/TRBV6-3,TRBJ2-1,TGTGCCAGCAGTGGGGCGGGACTAGCGGTAGACAATGAGCAGTTCTTC,CASSGAGLAVDNEQFF
few,NA,TRBV2,TRBJ2-3,TGTGCCATCACAGATACGCAGTATTTT,CAITDTQYF
NA,TRBD1,TRBV28,TRBJ2-5,TGTGCCAGCAGTACGACAGGGGACGGGCAGTACTTC,CASSTTGDGQYF
NA,TRBD1,TRBV7-2,TRBJ2-7,TGTGCCAGCAGACAGGGGTCGGCCGAGCAGTACTTC,CASRQGSAEQYF
NA,NA,TRBV3-1,TRBJ1-6,TGTGCCAGCAGCCAAGAAATAACAGGCCGCCTCCACTTT,CASSQEITGRLHF
NA,NA,TRBV13,TRBJ1-2,TGTGCCAGCAGCGCCGCGGAGGGTTTCGTCAACACCTTC,CASSAAEGFVNTF
few,NA,TRBV4-3,TRBJ2-6,TGCGCCAGCAGCCGTACAGACCGCAAGGCTGGGGCCAACGTCCTGACTTTC,CASSRTDRKAGANVLTF
NA,TRBD2,TRBV5-1,TRBJ2-7,TGCGCCAGCGGGTCTAGCGGGGACTCCTACGAGCAGTACTTC,CASGSSGDSYEQYF